This T cell receptor beta chain was sequenced for a study of CD8 T cells in Susac syndrome. Findings and limits, study-wide: TCR sequencing and HLA analysis covered a relatively small number of individuals.

Roughly 0.45 to 1 ug RNA was reverse transcribed with random hexamers. Amplification of the TCR beta CDR3 was carried out by immunoSEQ multiplex PCR, which spanned a total of 54 Vbeta and 13 Jbeta segments. TCRdb reprocessed the immunoSEQ multiplex PCR reads with MiXCR, giving one entry per CDR3 protein. The sample has about 300,000 distinct CDR3 sequences; over 75% are singletons. As concerns this clonotype: Its antigen is as yet unknown.

The CDR3 consists of 13 residues. Trimming stripped 1 base from V and 1 base from J, with 7 bases between. Germline CDR1 reads DFQATT; CDR2 reads SNEGSKA (reference sequence). This clonotype originated in a human donor with multiple sclerosis. The V call is TRBV20-1, the J call TRBJ1-1, with a possible D match to TRBD1 (5 bases). Sequencing was carried out using CD8+ T cells from PBMCs. CDR3 nucleotide sequence: TGCAGTGCTAGAGCTACAGGGAACACTGAAGCTTTCTTT. Residues: CSARATGNTEAFF.